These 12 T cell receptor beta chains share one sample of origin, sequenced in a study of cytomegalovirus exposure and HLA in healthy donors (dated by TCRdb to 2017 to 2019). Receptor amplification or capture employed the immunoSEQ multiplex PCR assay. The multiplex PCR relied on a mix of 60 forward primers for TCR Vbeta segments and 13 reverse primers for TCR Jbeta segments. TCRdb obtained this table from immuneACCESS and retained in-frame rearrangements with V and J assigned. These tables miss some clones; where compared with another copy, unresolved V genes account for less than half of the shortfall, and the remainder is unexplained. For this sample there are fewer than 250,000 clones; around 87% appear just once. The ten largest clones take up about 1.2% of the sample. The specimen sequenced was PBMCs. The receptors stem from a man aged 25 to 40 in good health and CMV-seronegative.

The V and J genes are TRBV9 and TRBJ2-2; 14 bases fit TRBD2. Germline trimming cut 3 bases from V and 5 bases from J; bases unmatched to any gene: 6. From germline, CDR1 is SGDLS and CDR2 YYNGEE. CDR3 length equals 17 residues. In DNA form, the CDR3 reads TGTGCCAGCAGCGAGGGACTAGCGGGAGCTCGTACCGGGGAGCTGTTTTTT. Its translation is CASSEGLAGARTGELFF.

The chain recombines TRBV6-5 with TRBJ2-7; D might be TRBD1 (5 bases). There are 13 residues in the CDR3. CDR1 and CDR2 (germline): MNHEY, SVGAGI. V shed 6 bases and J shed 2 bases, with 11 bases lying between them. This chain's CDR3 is CASSETDTYEQYF. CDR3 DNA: TGTGCCAGCAGCGAGACAGACACCTACGAGCAGTACTTC.

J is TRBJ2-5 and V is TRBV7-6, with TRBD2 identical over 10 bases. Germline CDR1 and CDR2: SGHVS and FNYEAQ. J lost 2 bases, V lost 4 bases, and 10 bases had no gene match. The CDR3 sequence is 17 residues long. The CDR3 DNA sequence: TGTGCCAGCAGCTCTTTAGCGGGGGGAGTCGGGCAAGAGACCCAGTACTTC. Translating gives CASSSLAGGVGQETQYF.

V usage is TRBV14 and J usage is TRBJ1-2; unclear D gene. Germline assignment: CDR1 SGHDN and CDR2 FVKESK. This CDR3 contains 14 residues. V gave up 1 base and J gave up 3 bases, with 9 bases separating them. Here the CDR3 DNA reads TGTGCCAGCAGCCAAGCAGGAATTCACTATGGCTACACCTTC. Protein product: CASSQAGIHYGYTF.

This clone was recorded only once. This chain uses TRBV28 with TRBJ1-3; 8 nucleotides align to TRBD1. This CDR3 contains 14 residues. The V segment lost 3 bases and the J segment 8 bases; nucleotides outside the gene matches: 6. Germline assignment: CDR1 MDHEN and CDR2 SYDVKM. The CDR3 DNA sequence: TGTGCCAGCAGTTTGGCAGGGGGCTTGTACACCATATATTTT. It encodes CASSLAGGLYTIYF.

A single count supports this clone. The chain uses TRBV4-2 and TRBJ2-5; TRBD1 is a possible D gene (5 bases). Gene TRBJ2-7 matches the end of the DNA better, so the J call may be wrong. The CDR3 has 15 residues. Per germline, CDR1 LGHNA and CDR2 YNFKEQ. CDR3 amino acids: CASSQPTGSPYEQYF. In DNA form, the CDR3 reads TGTGCCAGCAGCCAGCCAACAGGTTCCCCCTACGAGCAGTACTTC.

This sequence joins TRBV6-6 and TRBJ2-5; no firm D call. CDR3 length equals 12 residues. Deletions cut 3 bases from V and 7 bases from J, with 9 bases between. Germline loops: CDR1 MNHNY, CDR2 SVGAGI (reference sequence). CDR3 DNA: TGTGCCAGCAGTTATAAAGAGGCGACCCAGTACTTC. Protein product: CASSYKEATQYF.

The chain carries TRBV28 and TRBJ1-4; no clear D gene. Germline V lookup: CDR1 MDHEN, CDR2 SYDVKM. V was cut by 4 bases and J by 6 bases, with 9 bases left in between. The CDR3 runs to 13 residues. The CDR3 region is CASSSKADEKLFF. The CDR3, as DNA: TGTGCCAGCAGTTCCAAGGCGGATGAAAAACTGTTTTTT.

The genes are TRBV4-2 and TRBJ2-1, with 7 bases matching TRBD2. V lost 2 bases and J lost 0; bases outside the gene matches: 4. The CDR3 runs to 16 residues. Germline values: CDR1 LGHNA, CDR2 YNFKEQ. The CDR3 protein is CASSQSWTSSYNEQFF. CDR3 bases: TGTGCCAGCAGCCAATCGTGGACTAGCTCCTACAATGAGCAGTTCTTC.

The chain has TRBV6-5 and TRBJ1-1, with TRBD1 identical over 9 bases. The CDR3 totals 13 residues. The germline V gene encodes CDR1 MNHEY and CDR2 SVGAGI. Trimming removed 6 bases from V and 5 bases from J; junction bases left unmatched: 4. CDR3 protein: CASRRDRDTEAFF. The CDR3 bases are TGTGCCAGCAGGCGGGACAGGGATACTGAAGCTTTCTTT.

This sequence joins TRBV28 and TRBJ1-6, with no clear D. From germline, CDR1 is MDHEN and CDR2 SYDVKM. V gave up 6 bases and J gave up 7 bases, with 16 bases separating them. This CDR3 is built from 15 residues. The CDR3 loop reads CASSPLTGLNSPLHF. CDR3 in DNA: TGTGCCAGCAGCCCCTTAACGGGTTTGAATTCACCCCTCCACTTT.

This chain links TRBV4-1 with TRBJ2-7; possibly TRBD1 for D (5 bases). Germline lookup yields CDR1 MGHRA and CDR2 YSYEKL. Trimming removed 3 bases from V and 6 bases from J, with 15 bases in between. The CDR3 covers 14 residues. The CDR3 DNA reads TGCGCCAGCAGCCAGGAAGGGGCTATGAGCGAGCAGTACTTC. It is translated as CASSQEGAMSEQYF.